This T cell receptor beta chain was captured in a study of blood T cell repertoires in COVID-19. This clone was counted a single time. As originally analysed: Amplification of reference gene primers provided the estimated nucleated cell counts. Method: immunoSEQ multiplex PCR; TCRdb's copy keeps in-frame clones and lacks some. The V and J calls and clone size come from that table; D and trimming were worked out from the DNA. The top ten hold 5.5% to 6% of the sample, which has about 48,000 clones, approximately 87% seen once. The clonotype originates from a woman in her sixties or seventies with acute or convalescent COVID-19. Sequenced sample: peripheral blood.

CDR3 sequence (DNA): TGCAGCGTTGGGACAGTCGACTCTGGAAACACCATATATTTT. This sequence encodes CSVGTVDSGNTIYF. The rearrangement joins TRBV29-1 to TRBJ1-3; D possibly corresponds to TRBD1 (6 bases). V gave up 4 bases and J gave up 0 bases, with 10 bases separating them. Germline-derived CDR1 and CDR2 are SQVTM and ANQGSEA. The CDR3 loop spans 14 amino acids.